This TCR beta chain was sequenced in a study of cytomegalovirus exposure and HLA in healthy donors. Regarding the study as a whole: It was reported that the classifier diagnosed cytomegalovirus status with high specificity and sensitivity in both the original and validation cohorts. The study flagged some 170 TCR beta chains as cytomegalovirus-associated.

In regard to this clone: Its antigen is still unknown.

V was pared by 0 bases and J by 13 bases, with 13 bases between. This CDR3 spans 12 amino acids. Germline V lookup: CDR1 SGHKS, CDR2 YYEKEE (reference sequence). The table came from immunoSEQ multiplex PCR; TCRdb's copy has only in-frame clones and leaves some out. Here the sample spans roughly 77,000 clones, 95% being singletons. It was the approximately 120-subject validation cohort, separate from the approximately 620-subject first cohort, to which the donors belonged. This TCR came from a woman aged 18-29 years in good health and CMV-seronegative. Specimen: PBMCs. This chain joins TRBV5-5 and TRBJ1-2; TRBD1 might be the D (5 bases). The CDR3 is CASSLEAGTTTF. CDR3 in DNA: TGTGCCAGCAGCTTGGAGGCAGGGACTACCACCTTC.